This TCR beta chain was sequenced for a study of CD8+CD57+ T cells in acquired aplastic anemia. General study points: Patients had roughly 29 CD8+ CDR3 sequences in common with controls (the shared set).

An expansion of CD8+CD57+ cells by flow cytometry had been shown in patients chosen for sequencing. CDR3 and TCR beta VDJ profiling relied on genomic DNA as the template. TCRdb itself ran the reads through MiXCR, one entry per CDR3 protein. The sample holds around 170,000 distinct CDR3 sequences, around half seen once. V lost 8 bases and J lost 8, with 21 bases in between. This CDR3 has 14 residues. A word on this clonotype: Its antigen remains unknown.

The V gene is TRBV6-7, the J gene TRBJ2-5, with D perhaps TRBD1 or TRBD2 (5 bases each). TRBV6-7 is flagged as an ORF with uncertain function. The origin of this receptor is a human donor with aplastic anemia. Sequencing input: sorted CD4+, CD8+, or CD8+CD57+ T cells (not recorded which) from PBMCs. CDR3 loop: CASSDLMKWDTQYF. CDR3 in DNA: TGTGCCAGCTCCGATCTTATGAAGTGGGACACCCAGTACTTC.